The 19 T cell receptor beta chains below were found in one sample sequenced in a study of identifying expanded T cells in peripheral blood. Clones were sequenced by immunoSEQ multiplex PCR, and TCRdb holds only the in-frame ones, with some missing. This table has about 89,000 clones, approximately 88% appearing once. The sequenced material came from blood. The receptors derive from a person aged 18 to 75 in good health.

This chain links TRBV19 with TRBJ2-3; 9 bases fit TRBD2. Trimming at V came to 0 bases and at J to 7 bases, leaving 8 bases not matched to a gene. The V gene's germline CDR1 is LNHDA and CDR2 SQIVND (reference sequence). The CDR3 extends over 16 amino acids. In DNA form, the CDR3 reads TGTGCCAGTAGTATAGATCTAGGGACTAGCTTAAATACGCAGTATTTT. Its translation is CASSIDLGTSLNTQYF.

This chain connects TRBV19 to TRBJ2-6; 12 bases match TRBD1. The germline CDR1 and CDR2 sequences are LNHDA and SQIVND (reference sequence). J lost 2 bases, V lost 3 bases, and 14 bases had no gene match. The CDR3 contains 21 residues. The CDR3 region has the DNA TGTGCCAGTAGTATCTGGGGGACAGGGGGCTTTCCAACAACTGGGGCCAACGTCCTGACTTTC. Amino acid sequence: CASSIWGTGGFPTTGANVLTF. The entire variable domain, with the rest obtained from reference TRBV19 and TRBJ2-6, is as follows: DGGITQSPKYLFRKEGQNVTLSCEQNLNHDAMYWYRQDPGQGLRLIYYSQIVNDFQKGDIAEGYSVSREKKESFPLTVTSAQKNPTAFYLCASSIWGTGGFPTTGANVLTFGAGSRLTVL.

V and J are TRBV10-3 and TRBJ2-2, with TRBD2 identical over 11 bases. Germline lookup yields CDR1 ENHRY and CDR2 SYGVKD. V dropped 3 bases and J dropped 6; count of bases not matched to a gene: 9. The CDR3 is 17 residues long. The CDR3 nucleotides are TGTGCCATCAGTGAATCTAGCGGGGGGACCCTACCCGGGGAGCTGTTTTTT. Protein: CAISESSGGTLPGELFF.

The rearrangement links TRBV14 to TRBJ2-6; no firm D call. Germline assignment: CDR1 SGHDN and CDR2 FVKESK. The CDR3 runs 15 residues. Trimming took 4 bases from V and 0 from J, leaving 7 bases between them. CDR3 residues: CASSRSRSGANVLTF. DNA for the CDR3: TGTGCCAGCAGCCGATCACGCTCTGGGGCCAACGTCCTGACTTTC.

This clone was recorded only once. The chain carries TRBV6-1 and TRBJ2-7; possible D gene TRBD2, 6 bases. CDR3 length equals 13 residues. Germline V gene data show CDR1 as MNHNS and CDR2 as SASEGT. The ends were cut back, 1 base at V and 4 bases at J, with 8 bases in the middle. CDR3 residues: CASSEGLVYEQYF. The DNA for the CDR3 is TGTGCCAGCAGTGAAGGACTAGTATACGAGCAGTACTTC.

This chain uses TRBV4-2 with TRBJ2-1; D perhaps matches TRBD2 (5 bases). V lost 0 bases to trimming and J lost 10 bases, with 10 bases between them. Germline V gives CDR1 LGHNA, CDR2 YNFKEQ. This CDR3 spans 13 amino acids. CDR3 sequence (DNA): TGTGCCAGCAGCCAAGATGGACTTGGGGAGCAGTTCTTC. Amino acid sequence: CASSQDGLGEQFF.

The V gene is TRBV7-8, the J gene TRBJ2-7; 9 nucleotides agree with TRBD2. The V segment lost 6 bases and the J segment 4 bases; nucleotides outside the gene matches: 7. The CDR3 is 14 amino acids. Germline values: CDR1 SGHVS, CDR2 FQNEAQ. The CDR3 sequence is CASSTTSGSYEQYF. CDR3 in DNA: TGTGCCAGCAGTACGACTAGCGGCTCTTACGAGCAGTACTTC.

The chain combines TRBV28 with TRBJ1-4; D not certain. CDR1 is MDHEN, CDR2 SYDVKM, per germline. This CDR3 comprises 14 residues. Trimming took 3 bases from V and 4 from J, leaving 9 bases between them. DNA of the CDR3: TGTGCCAGCAGTTTGATGGGTAATAATGAAAAACTGTTTTTT. Translated: CASSLMGNNEKLFF.

This clone is a singleton in its sample. The J gene is TRBJ1-2, the V gene TRBV11-2; 8 bases line up with TRBD1. J lost 8 bases, V lost 2 bases, and 4 bases had no gene match. From germline, CDR1 is SGHAT and CDR2 FQNNGV. The CDR3 consists of 13 residues. The CDR3 DNA follows: TGTGCCAGCAGCTTAAGACAGGGGTTAGGCTACACCTTC. Translating it yields CASSLRQGLGYTF.

The chain recombines TRBV6-1 with TRBJ1-4; TRBD1 is a possible D gene (5 bases). Germline V gene data show CDR1 as MNHNS and CDR2 as SASEGT. The CDR3 contains 15 residues. Trimming shortened V by 0 bases and J by 5 bases, and 10 bases separated the two germline ends. CDR3 amino acids: CASSEADGGNEKLFF. DNA for the CDR3: TGTGCCAGCAGTGAAGCCGACGGGGGAAATGAAAAACTGTTTTTT.

The V gene is TRBV6-4, the J gene TRBJ2-6; TRBD1 is a possible D gene (5 bases). V gave up 3 bases and J gave up 1 base, with 7 bases separating them. The germline V gene has CDR1 MRHNA and CDR2 SNTAGT. The CDR3 totals 15 residues. As DNA, the CDR3 is TGTGCCAGCAGTGAAGGACAATCTGGGGCCAACGTCCTGACTTTC. Translating gives CASSEGQSGANVLTF.

The rearrangement uses TRBV5-1 and TRBJ1-2, with D perhaps matching TRBD1 (6 bases). Trimming stripped 4 bases from V and 0 bases from J, with 10 bases between. This CDR3 is 14 amino acids long. CDR1 and CDR2 (germline): SGHRS, YFSETQ. CDR3 region: CASSADSSNYGYTF. CDR3 bases: TGCGCCAGCAGCGCGGACAGCTCTAACTATGGCTACACCTTC.

This chain links TRBV9 with TRBJ2-3; D remains unclear. Germline assignment: CDR1 SGDLS and CDR2 YYNGEE. V gave up 3 bases and J gave up 5 bases, with 13 bases separating them. The CDR3 loop spans 14 amino acids. This chain's CDR3 is CASSDSLERDTQYF. The DNA of the CDR3 is TGTGCCAGCAGCGACTCCCTAGAAAGAGATACGCAGTATTTT.

Here the CDR3 DNA reads TGTGCCAGCACCAAACCTCCGGGACAGGGGTTCAGAAACACCATATATTTT. Its translation is CASTKPPGQGFRNTIYF. The rearrangement joins TRBV4-2 to TRBJ1-3, with TRBD1 identical over 10 bases. The CDR3 has 17 residues. Looked up from germline, CDR1 is LGHNA and CDR2 is YNFKEQ. Germline trimming cut 7 bases from V and 5 bases from J; bases unmatched to any gene: 14.

V and J are TRBV6-1 and TRBJ1-1; 10 nucleotides agree with TRBD1. CDR1 MNHNS and CDR2 SASEGT come from the germline V gene. There are 15 residues in the CDR3. The V and J ends lost 5 bases and 7 bases, in that order; junction bases with no gene match: 10. CDR3 in DNA: TGTGCCAGCAGTATCTTCGGGACAGGGGAGGATGAAGCTTTCTTT. As protein: CASSIFGTGEDEAFF.

The DNA for the CDR3 is TGTGCCAGCAGTTATGCGACAGGGGGCTATGGCTACACCTTC. Translated, it gives CASSYATGGYGYTF. This sequence joins TRBV27 and TRBJ1-2; 9 bases map to TRBD1. The CDR3 totals 14 residues. V was clipped by 4 bases and J by 4 bases; unmatched bases: 4. Looked up from germline, CDR1 is MNHEY and CDR2 is SMNVEV (reference sequence).

This clone was observed a few times. The CDR3 loop reads CASSLGQNTGELFF. In DNA form, the CDR3 reads TGCGCCAGCAGCTTGGGACAGAACACCGGGGAGCTGTTTTTT. J is TRBJ2-2 and V is TRBV5-1, with D unclear. The CDR3 is 14 amino acids. Germline V gene data show CDR1 as SGHRS and CDR2 as YFSETQ. V gave up 0 bases and J gave up 1 base, with 4 bases separating them.

This clone appeared once. A read error may produce the germline difference seen at one junction end. This rearrangement joins TRBV30 to TRBJ2-2; 7 nucleotides agree with TRBD2. Looked up from germline, CDR1 is GTSNPN and CDR2 is SVGIG (reference sequence). This CDR3 has 15 residues. CDR3 residues: CARSVSGRHTGELFF. CDR3 DNA sequence: TGTGCCCGGAGTGTCTCCGGGAGGCATACCGGGGAGCTGTTTTTT. The complete variable domain, with remaining parts taken from reference TRBV30 and TRBJ2-2, reads SQTIHQWPATLVQPVGSPLSLECTVEGTSNPNLYWYRQAAGRGLQLLFYSVGIGQISSEVPQNLSASRPQDRQFILSSKKLLLSDSGFYLCARSVSGRHTGELFFGEGSRLTVL.

The rearrangement uses TRBV5-4 and TRBJ1-5, with unresolved D. V lost 2 bases to trimming and J lost 4 bases, with 16 bases between them. The CDR3 consists of 16 residues. CDR1 SGHNT and CDR2 YYREEE come from the germline V gene (reference sequence). CDR3 amino acids: CASSFLGEMGNQPQHF. CDR3 in DNA: TGTGCCAGCAGCTTCCTCGGGGAAATGGGGAATCAGCCCCAGCATTTT.